The TCR beta chain under discussion was sequenced for a study of CD8+ T cells in alopecia areata (dated by TCRdb to the late 2010s). Context from the whole study: The treated patients took part in an open-label pilot trial in which moderate-to-severe alopecia areata was treated with oral tofacitinib at 5 to 10 mg twice daily. Biopsies were taken from tofacitinib-treated patients at baseline and again at 4 and 24 weeks into treatment, and several of those patients also had a later scalp biopsy. RNA was obtained with the PAXgene miRNA kit for fixed scalp, the miRNeasy kit for PBMCs, and the RNeasy kit for mouse skin. Tofacitinib was given for 6 to 18 months, followed by 6 months of follow-up off drug to assess delayed response and recurrence. immunoSEQ multiplex PCR using 35 Vbeta forward primers and 13 Jbeta reverse primers was used to amplify TCRbeta CDR3 regions. The study used high-throughput TCRbeta sequencing to examine T cell clonal expansion in alopecia areata, in both the C3H/HeJ mouse model and human patients. Clonality in the scalp was compared among normal scalp (n=4), patchy alopecia areata scalp (n=8), and alopecia totalis/universalis scalp (n=8). Human TCRbeta sequencing covered scalp tissue and sorted CD4+ and CD8+ peripheral blood T cells from patchy and totalis/universalis alopecia areata patients and healthy controls. Overall results and qualifications from the work: Compared with normal scalp, lesional scalp had higher clonality and more expanded CD8+ clones, particularly in alopecia totalis/universalis, a pattern that suggests antigenic drive. Shared TCR sequences between patients were less evident than in mice, which may be partly attributable to HLA diversity in the patient population. Unlike mouse skin, which is dominated by gammadelta T cells, normal human skin has resident alphabeta T cells that are also sequenced, and this complicates analysis of the scalp TCR repertoire.

Receptor libraries were prepared by the immunoSEQ multiplex PCR assay. RNA was extracted from all samples and reverse transcribed into cDNA, which served as template for TCR sequencing. First-strand cDNA was synthesized using SuperScript III with a 2:1 mix of oligo-dT and random hexamers. A synthetic immune receptor repertoire was used to gauge amplification bias, and whatever bias remained was removed computationally. In the original analysis: Raw reads were preprocessed for error removal, and CDR3 was defined according to IMGT conventions as running from the conserved cysteine to phenylalanine. Clonality was computed as 1 minus the Shannon entropy, with the entropy normalized by log2 of the number of productive unique TCRs. Whether each scalp clone was CD4 or CD8 was inferred by checking scalp TCRbeta sequences against the CD4 and CD8 repertoires from sorted blood. Here the immuneACCESS table is served through TCRdb, limited to in-frame sequences with V and J called. Missing clones are a known gap in these copies; in checked studies unresolved V genes cover under half, and the rest lacks a known reason. V and J calls plus clone size are reproduced from that table; the DNA served to infer D and trimming. In this sample the table shows under 250,000 clones, around 62% of which occur a single time. The ten largest account for roughly 0.47% of the sample.

This clone occurred a few times. There is no known antigen for this receptor. It has no much larger one-base neighbor in the sample; base qualities were not kept. The time point label corresponds to: baseline before oral tofacitinib. Peripheral blood and lesional scalp punch biopsies were obtained from patients with alopecia areata. PBMCs were isolated by density centrifugation and stained for CD3, CD4 and CD8, and CD4+ and CD8+ T cells were sorted on a FACSAria. V drops 4 bases and J drops 8 bases, leaving 15 bases in between. Taken from the germline V gene, the CDR1 and CDR2 loops are SGHTS and YDEGEE. From the cysteine up to the phenylalanine, the CDR3 has a length of 13 residues. Of all the DNA, just the CDR3 is kept, 39 bases in frame from base 1.

The sequence came from a human donor with alopecia areata. This material consisted of CD4+ T cells sorted from blood, taken at week 0. This receptor chain uses TRBV5-8 and TRBJ1-2; no D gene is confidently identified. The DNA sequence is as follows: TGTGCCAGCAGCCGGACTCCCCAGGACGGCTACACCTTC. It translates as CASSRTPQDGYTF.